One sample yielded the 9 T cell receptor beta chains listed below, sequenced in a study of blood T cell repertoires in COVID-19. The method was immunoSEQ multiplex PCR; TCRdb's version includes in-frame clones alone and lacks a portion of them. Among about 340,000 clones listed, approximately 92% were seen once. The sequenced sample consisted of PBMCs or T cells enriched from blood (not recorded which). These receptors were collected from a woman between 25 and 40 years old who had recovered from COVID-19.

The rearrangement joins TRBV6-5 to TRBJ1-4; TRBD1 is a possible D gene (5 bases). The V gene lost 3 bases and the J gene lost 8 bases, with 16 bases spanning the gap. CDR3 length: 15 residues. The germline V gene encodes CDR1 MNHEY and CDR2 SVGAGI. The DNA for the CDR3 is TGTGCCAGCAGTTATTCCCCAGGGCGTGTGGAAAAACTGTTTTTT. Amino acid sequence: CASSYSPGRVEKLFF.

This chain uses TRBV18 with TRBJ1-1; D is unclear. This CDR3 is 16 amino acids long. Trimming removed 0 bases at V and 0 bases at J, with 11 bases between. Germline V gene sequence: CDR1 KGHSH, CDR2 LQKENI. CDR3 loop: CASSPPYRRLNTEAFF. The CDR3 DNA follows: TGTGCCAGCTCACCACCGTACAGACGACTGAACACTGAAGCTTTCTTT.

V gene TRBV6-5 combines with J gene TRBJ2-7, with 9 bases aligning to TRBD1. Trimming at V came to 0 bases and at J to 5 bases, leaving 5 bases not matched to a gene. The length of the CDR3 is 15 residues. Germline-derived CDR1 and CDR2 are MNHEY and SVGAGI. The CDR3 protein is CASSYSWTGDHEQYF. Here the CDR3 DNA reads TGTGCCAGCAGTTACTCGTGGACAGGGGACCACGAGCAGTACTTC.

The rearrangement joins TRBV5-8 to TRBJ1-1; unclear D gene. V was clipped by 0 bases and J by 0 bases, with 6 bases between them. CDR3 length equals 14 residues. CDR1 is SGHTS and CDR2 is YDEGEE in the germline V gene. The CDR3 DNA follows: TGTGCCAGCAGCTTGGAACAGATGAACACTGAAGCTTTCTTT. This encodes CASSLEQMNTEAFF. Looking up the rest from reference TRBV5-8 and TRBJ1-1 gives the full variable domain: EAGVTQSPTHLIKTRGQQATLRCSPISGHTSVYWYQQALGLGLQFLLWYDEGEERNRGNFPPRFSGRQFPNYSSELNVNALELEDSALYLCASSLEQMNTEAFFGQGTRLTVV.

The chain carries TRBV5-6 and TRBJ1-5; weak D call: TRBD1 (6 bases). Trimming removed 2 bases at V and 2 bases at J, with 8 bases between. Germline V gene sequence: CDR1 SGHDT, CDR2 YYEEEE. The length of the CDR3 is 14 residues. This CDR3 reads CASSFAGGNQPQHF. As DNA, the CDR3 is TGTGCCAGCAGCTTTGCAGGGGGCAATCAGCCCCAGCATTTT.

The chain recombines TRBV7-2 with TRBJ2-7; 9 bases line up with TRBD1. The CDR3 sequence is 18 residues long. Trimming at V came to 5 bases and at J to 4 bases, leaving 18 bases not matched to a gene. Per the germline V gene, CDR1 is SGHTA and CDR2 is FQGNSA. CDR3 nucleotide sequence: TGTGCCAGCAGCCCTATATACACCCCGGGACAGGGTTTTTACGAGCAGTACTTC. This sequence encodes CASSPIYTPGQGFYEQYF.

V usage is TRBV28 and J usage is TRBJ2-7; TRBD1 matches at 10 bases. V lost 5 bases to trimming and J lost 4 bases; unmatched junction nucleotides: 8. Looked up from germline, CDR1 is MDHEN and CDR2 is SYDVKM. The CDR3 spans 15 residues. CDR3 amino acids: CASSPTGGRVYEQYF. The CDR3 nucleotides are TGTGCCAGCAGTCCGACAGGGGGCCGGGTATACGAGCAGTACTTC.

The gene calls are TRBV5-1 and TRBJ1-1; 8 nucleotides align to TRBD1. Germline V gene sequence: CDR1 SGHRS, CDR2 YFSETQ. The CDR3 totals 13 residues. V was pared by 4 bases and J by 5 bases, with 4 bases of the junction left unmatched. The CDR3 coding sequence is TGCGCCAGCAGCAAGACAGGGGAAACTGAAGCTTTCTTT. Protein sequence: CASSKTGETEAFF. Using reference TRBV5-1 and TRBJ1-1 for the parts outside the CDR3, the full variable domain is KAGVTQTPRYLIKTRGQQVTLSCSPISGHRSVSWYQQTPGQGLQFLFEYFSETQRNKGNFPGRFSGRQFSNSRSEMNVSTLELGDSALYLCASSKTGETEAFFGQGTRLTVV.

The CDR3 DNA reads TGTGCCTGGAGTGATGGGGGGGTCTATGGCTACACCTTC. This codes for CAWSDGGVYGYTF. The chain couples TRBV30 to TRBJ1-2; a weak D match, TRBD1 (5 bases). The germline gives CDR1 GTSNPN, CDR2 SVGIG (reference sequence). Between the trimmed V and J ends, which lost 1 base and 4 bases, there was a span of 10 bases. The CDR3 length is 13 residues. Combining the CDR3 with reference TRBV30 and TRBJ1-2 gives the whole variable domain SQTIHQWPATLVQPVGSPLSLECTVEGTSNPNLYWYRQAAGRGLQLLFYSVGIGQISSEVPQNLSASRPQDRQFILSSKKLLLSDSGFYLCAWSDGGVYGYTFGSGTRLTVV.